Listed below are T cell receptor beta chains from one sample, sequenced in a study of technical replicates of blood from several donors. Assay: immunoSEQ multiplex PCR; the TCRdb copy retains only in-frame clones and omits some. The data show 66,000 or so clones, 88% seen once. Material for sequencing was PBMCs. The source is a human donor in good health. Some clones in this sample may be carry-over from other donors' samples. The CDR3 runs from the conserved cysteine through the conserved F or W. D genes are given only for firm matches.

cdr3_length v_call d_call cdr3_aa
16 TRBV18 NA CASSPLSPTGNTEAFF
15 TRBV6-5 TRBD1 CASSSLGQGRETQYF
16 TRBV6-5 TRBD1 CASSYAGQGDYSPLHF
15 TRBV18 TRBD2 CASRGWERDTDTQYF
15 TRBV9 TRBD1 CASSPRTGNTGELFF
15 TRBV6-5 TRBD1 CASSYSTGTAEKLFF
14 TRBV13 TRBD1 CASSSRTGRSPLHF
14 TRBV6-5 TRBD1 CASSYSRDSYGYTF
16 TRBV7-3 TRBD2 CASSKKLATNTGELFF
13 TRBV19 TRBD1 CASRTGENYGYTF
17 TRBV9 TRBD2 CASSPTGRDYNYNEQFF
15 TRBV7-6 NA CASSAWAGDNSPLHF
14 TRBV29-1 TRBD1 CSVKAGTGASEQYF
16 TRBV7-2 TRBD2 CASSSAISGRAETQYF
15 TRBV6-1 NA CASSEQPLRASEQYF
16 TRBV7-2 TRBD2 CASSSWGSGRANEQFF
14 TRBV19 TRBD2 CATSGGTNTGELFF
14 TRBV2 TRBD1 CASSSRQGGTEAFF
16 TRBV18 NA CASSSSEGPLSYEQYF
15 TRBV7-3 NA CASSVSGEKNTEAFF
15 TRBV9 TRBD2 CASSVTGGLVYEQFF
15 TRBV27 NA CASSPTTLPYNEQFF
13 TRBV27 NA CASTMSVGYEQYF
11 TRBV6-6 NA CASSPQETQYF
14 TRBV6-6 TRBD1 CASSYRDRTYEQYF
14 TRBV19 NA CASSGEGSYTEAFF
15 TRBV4-3 NA CASSQERGGRQPQHF
15 TRBV7-8 TRBD2 CASSGRTSGLETQYF
15 TRBV5-8 TRBD1 CASSTTGAVTDTQYF
11 TRBV20-1 NA CSATDLNEQYF
15 TRBV6-5 NA CASMKDSLYNSPLHF
17 TRBV9 NA CASSVVDNPWPGNTIYF
15 TRBV5-4 TRBD2 CASSRELSGTNEQFF
17 TRBV2 TRBD2 CASSVPSSGGPTGELFF
15 TRBV7-9 NA CASSLDQSRGYGYTF
17 TRBV14 TRBD2 CASSQDEVAGGPGELFF
13 TRBV27 TRBD1 CASMAGGTDTQYF
16 TRBV5-1 NA CASSHGAGSGANVLTF
17 TRBV7-2 NA CASSSPTDAPSSYEQYF